A selection of T cell receptor beta chains follows, all from one sample in a study of T cell responses to AZD1222 COVID-19 vaccine. The table came from immunoSEQ multiplex PCR; TCRdb's copy has only in-frame clones and leaves some out. The sample yields about 100,000 clones, 85% to 90% seen once. The starting material was peripheral blood, obtained on day 0 of AZD1222 vaccination. The receptors were gathered from an adult in good health. Both conserved end residues are part of each CDR3. The order of the fields is clone size, CDR3 length, V gene, D gene, J gene, CDR3 DNA, CDR3 protein. D genes are given only for firm matches. Clone sizes are given selectively: once, few, many, or a class where the clone is expanded.

size: .
length: 16
V: TRBV6-5
D: TRBD1
J: TRBJ1-5
DNA: TGTGCCAGCAGTTTCACAGGGGGCACAGGCAATCAGCCCCAGCATTTT
CDR3: CASSFTGGTGNQPQHF

size: once
length: 14
V: TRBV6-5
D: TRBD2
J: TRBJ2-7
DNA: TGTGCCAGCAGTTTGGGGAGGGGACCCTACGAGCAGTACTTC
CDR3: CASSLGRGPYEQYF

size: once
length: 15
V: TRBV29-1
D: .
J: TRBJ1-2
DNA: TGCAGCGTGGCACCCGGGACATCCAAGGGCTATGGCTACACCTTC
CDR3: CSVAPGTSKGYGYTF

size: .
length: 13
V: TRBV18
D: .
J: TRBJ2-5
DNA: TGTGCCAGCTCACCGGCATGGGGGGAGACCCAGTACTTC
CDR3: CASSPAWGETQYF

size: .
length: 12
V: TRBV5-1
D: .
J: TRBJ2-7
DNA: TGCGCCAGCAGCTTAAATTTCTACGAGCAGTACTTC
CDR3: CASSLNFYEQYF

size: .
length: 14
V: TRBV3-1/TRBV3-2
D: .
J: TRBJ2-1
DNA: TGTGCCAGCAGCCAAGAAGTACTCAACAATGAGCAGTTCTTC
CDR3: CASSQEVLNNEQFF

size: .
length: 13
V: TRBV11-2
D: .
J: TRBJ2-5
DNA: TGTGCCAGCAGCCTGGGACTCCAAGAGACCCAGTACTTC
CDR3: CASSLGLQETQYF

size: .
length: 15
V: TRBV6-1
D: .
J: TRBJ2-7
DNA: TGTGCCAGCAGTGAACTCCGGACCCCACCCTACGAGCAGTACTTC
CDR3: CASSELRTPPYEQYF

size: .
length: 15
V: TRBV11-3
D: .
J: TRBJ2-7
DNA: TGTGCCAGCAGCTTCGGGGGACACGGGTCCTACGAGCAGTACTTC
CDR3: CASSFGGHGSYEQYF

size: .
length: 12
V: TRBV19
D: .
J: TRBJ1-4
DNA: TGTGCCAGTAGCCCAATGGAAGAAAAACTGTTTTTT
CDR3: CASSPMEEKLFF

size: .
length: 20
V: TRBV6-2/TRBV6-3
D: TRBD2
J: TRBJ2-4
DNA: TGTGCCAGCAGTTCCCCCTTGGGGCTAGCGGGAGATGGGACCAAAAACATTCAGTACTTC
CDR3: CASSSPLGLAGDGTKNIQYF

size: .
length: 15
V: TRBV27
D: .
J: TRBJ1-4
DNA: TGTGCCAGCAGTTCGATGGGTGCGACCGGGGAAAAACTGTTTTTT
CDR3: CASSSMGATGEKLFF

size: .
length: 14
V: TRBV19
D: .
J: TRBJ1-5
DNA: TGTGCCAGTAGTGACGACAGGAGATATCAGCCCCAGCATTTT
CDR3: CASSDDRRYQPQHF

size: .
length: 14
V: TRBV2
D: .
J: TRBJ1-1
DNA: TGTGCCAGCAAGGACGGGAGTGTGAACACTGAAGCTTTCTTT
CDR3: CASKDGSVNTEAFF

size: .
length: 11
V: TRBV7-9
D: .
J: TRBJ2-7
DNA: TGTGCCAGCAAGGAAAAGGGCGAGCAGTACTTC
CDR3: CASKEKGEQYF

size: .
length: 14
V: TRBV5-6
D: .
J: TRBJ2-5
DNA: TGTGCCAGCAGCTTTACCATCCACCAAGAGACCCAGTACTTC
CDR3: CASSFTIHQETQYF

size: .
length: 11
V: TRBV3-1/TRBV3-2
D: .
J: TRBJ2-7
DNA: TGTGCCAGCAGCCATGAGCGCGAGCAGTACTTC
CDR3: CASSHEREQYF

size: .
length: 15
V: TRBV6-5
D: .
J: TRBJ1-5
DNA: TGTGCCAGCAGTCGGTCAGGGAATGGCAATCAGCCCCAGCATTTT
CDR3: CASSRSGNGNQPQHF

size: .
length: 13
V: TRBV7-7
D: .
J: TRBJ2-6
DNA: TGTGCTAGCAGCTTAGCGCAAGGGGATGTCCTGACTTTC
CDR3: CASSLAQGDVLTF

size: .
length: 13
V: TRBV3-1/TRBV3-2
D: .
J: TRBJ1-6
DNA: TGTGCCAGCAGCCAAGAGGGGGTCTCACCCCTCCACTTT
CDR3: CASSQEGVSPLHF

size: .
length: 16
V: TRBV4-1
D: .
J: TRBJ2-2
DNA: TGCGCCAGCAGCCAAGATGGACAGTCCCCGGCCGGGGAGCTGTTTTTT
CDR3: CASSQDGQSPAGELFF

size: .
length: 15
V: TRBV11-2
D: TRBD1
J: TRBJ1-1
DNA: TGTGCCAGCAGCTTAGGGAGGGGGACAGCCGGTGAAGCTTTCTTT
CDR3: CASSLGRGTAGEAFF

size: .
length: 18
V: TRBV27
D: TRBD1
J: TRBJ2-1
DNA: TGTGCCAGCAGACCGAACACCGGGACAGGGTGGTTGTACAATGAGCAGTTCTTC
CDR3: CASRPNTGTGWLYNEQFF

size: .
length: 13
V: TRBV11-2
D: .
J: TRBJ2-2
DNA: TGTGCCAGCAGCGACATGAGGATCGGGGAGCTGTTTTTT
CDR3: CASSDMRIGELFF

size: .
length: 15
V: TRBV7-8
D: .
J: TRBJ2-1
DNA: TGTGCCAGCAGCTTATGGCAGCTCTCCTACAATGAGCAGTTCTTC
CDR3: CASSLWQLSYNEQFF

size: .
length: 13
V: TRBV5-4
D: .
J: TRBJ1-4
DNA: TGTGCCAGCTCTCAGGGCGTCAATGAAAAACTGTTTTTT
CDR3: CASSQGVNEKLFF

size: .
length: 10
V: TRBV2
D: .
J: TRBJ2-1
DNA: TGTGCCAGCAGCGTCAATGAGCAGTTCTTC
CDR3: CASSVNEQFF

size: .
length: 15
V: TRBV4-1
D: TRBD1
J: TRBJ1-1
DNA: TGCGCCAGCAGCCAAGATCAGACAGGGATCACTGAAGCTTTCTTT
CDR3: CASSQDQTGITEAFF

size: .
length: 13
V: TRBV27
D: .
J: TRBJ1-2
DNA: TGTGCCAGCAGTTCTGGGGATAACTATGGCTACACCTTC
CDR3: CASSSGDNYGYTF

size: few
length: 14
V: TRBV5-1
D: TRBD1
J: TRBJ1-3
DNA: TGCGCCAGCAGCTTACAGGGGCCAGGAAACACCATATATTTT
CDR3: CASSLQGPGNTIYF

size: .
length: 14
V: TRBV4-1
D: TRBD1
J: TRBJ1-1
DNA: TGCGCCAGCAGCCAGGGACAGGTGAACACTGAAGCTTTCTTT
CDR3: CASSQGQVNTEAFF

size: .
length: 17
V: TRBV4-1
D: .
J: TRBJ2-7
DNA: TGCGCCAGCAGCCAAGAAGCTCTTAGGGGGGGAGCCTACGAGCAGTACTTC
CDR3: CASSQEALRGGAYEQYF

size: .
length: 15
V: TRBV5-4
D: TRBD2
J: TRBJ2-3
DNA: TGTGCCAGCAGCCCTGGCCTAGCGGGCACAGATACGCAGTATTTT
CDR3: CASSPGLAGTDTQYF

size: .
length: 12
V: TRBV6-5
D: .
J: TRBJ2-2
DNA: TGTGCCACCCGAGGGGCGACCGGGGAGCTGTTTTTT
CDR3: CATRGATGELFF

size: .
length: 13
V: TRBV6-5
D: .
J: TRBJ1-5
DNA: TGTGCCAGCAGTTACTCGGACAAGCCGTCCCAGCATTTT
CDR3: CASSYSDKPSQHF

size: .
length: 14
V: TRBV3-1/TRBV3-2
D: .
J: TRBJ1-5
DNA: TGTGCCAGCAGCCAAGACAGGGTTAATCAGCCCCAGCATTTT
CDR3: CASSQDRVNQPQHF

size: .
length: 16
V: TRBV11-3
D: TRBD2
J: TRBJ2-3
DNA: TGTGCCAGCAGCCTTATAGCGGGGGATAGCACAGATACGCAGTATTTT
CDR3: CASSLIAGDSTDTQYF

size: .
length: 17
V: TRBV10-3
D: TRBD1
J: TRBJ1-5
DNA: TGTGCCATCAGTGAGGCCCCGACAGGGGGTGGCAATCAGCCCCAGCATTTT
CDR3: CAISEAPTGGGNQPQHF

size: .
length: 11
V: TRBV28
D: .
J: TRBJ1-2
DNA: TGTGCCAGCAGTAACCGGCCCGGCTACACCTTC
CDR3: CASSNRPGYTF

size: once
length: 13
V: TRBV6-1
D: .
J: TRBJ1-2
DNA: TGTGCCAGCAGTGAACGGGGTTCAGTGTCGGACACCTTC
CDR3: CASSERGSVSDTF

size: few
length: 21
V: TRBV9
D: .
J: TRBJ2-1
DNA: TGTGCCAGCAGCCCCCCCCTAAATACCGGCATGGTCGGGGGTAGTAGGGGTGAGCAGTTCTTC
CDR3: CASSPPLNTGMVGGSRGEQFF

size: once
length: 14
V: TRBV3-1/TRBV3-2
D: .
J: TRBJ1-2
DNA: TGTGCCAGCGGCCAAGGAGCCAGGGTCTATGGCTACACCTTC
CDR3: CASGQGARVYGYTF

size: .
length: 13
V: TRBV25-1
D: TRBD1
J: TRBJ1-3
DNA: TGTGCCAGCAGTGATGGGACAGGCAACACCATATATTTT
CDR3: CASSDGTGNTIYF

size: .
length: 13
V: TRBV9
D: TRBD2
J: TRBJ2-3
DNA: TGTGCCAGCAACCGGGGGGGCACAGATACGCAGTATTTT
CDR3: CASNRGGTDTQYF

size: .
length: 13
V: TRBV10-3
D: .
J: TRBJ1-2
DNA: TGTGCCTCCGGGGCGTCCCCCTCCTATGGCTACACCTTC
CDR3: CASGASPSYGYTF

size: .
length: 16
V: TRBV11-2
D: .
J: TRBJ2-2
DNA: TGTGCCAGCAGCACCCCACAGGGAATCGAGACCGGGGAGCTGTTTTTT
CDR3: CASSTPQGIETGELFF

size: .
length: 13
V: TRBV6-4
D: .
J: TRBJ1-4
DNA: TGTGCCAGGAGACAGAAGGATAATGAAAAACTGTTTTTT
CDR3: CARRQKDNEKLFF

size: .
length: 18
V: TRBV7-9
D: TRBD2
J: TRBJ2-5
DNA: TGTGCCAGCAGCCGGGGACTAGCGGGGTCGCGCGGCCAAGAGACCCAGTACTTC
CDR3: CASSRGLAGSRGQETQYF

size: .
length: 16
V: TRBV4-2
D: TRBD2
J: TRBJ2-3
DNA: TGTGCCAGCAGCCAAGATCGGGGGGGCAGCACAGATACGCAGTATTTT
CDR3: CASSQDRGGSTDTQYF

size: .
length: 17
V: TRBV14
D: .
J: TRBJ1-1
DNA: TGTGCCAGCAGTATAGAGGCTGCGGGGCTCCGGAACACTGAAGCTTTCTTT
CDR3: CASSIEAAGLRNTEAFF

size: .
length: 16
V: TRBV12-2
D: .
J: TRBJ2-1
DNA: TGTGCAAGTCGCTCTTGGACTAGCGGACACTACAATGAGCAGTTCTTC
CDR3: CASRSWTSGHYNEQFF

size: .
length: 13
V: TRBV3-1/TRBV3-2
D: .
J: TRBJ2-7
DNA: TGTGCCAGCAGCCAGGGCGAGGGGGTGCAAGTCGACTTC
CDR3: CASSQGEGVQVDF

size: once
length: 16
V: TRBV3-1/TRBV3-2
D: .
J: TRBJ1-5
DNA: TGTGCCAGCAGCCAGGGTACCCCAGGGGGCAATCAGCCCCAGCATTTT
CDR3: CASSQGTPGGNQPQHF

size: .
length: 16
V: TRBV12-2
D: .
J: TRBJ2-7
DNA: TGTGCAAGTCACACGACTATAGCGGGAGACCCCTACGAGCAGTACTTC
CDR3: CASHTTIAGDPYEQYF

size: .
length: 15
V: TRBV7-2
D: TRBD2
J: TRBJ2-7
DNA: TGTGCCAGCAGCATTAGCGGGGGGGCGGTTTACGAGCAGTACTTC
CDR3: CASSISGGAVYEQYF

size: .
length: 16
V: TRBV5-1
D: TRBD1
J: TRBJ1-2
DNA: TGCGCCAGCAGCCCCTACGGGACAGCGAATTTCTATGGCTACACCTTC
CDR3: CASSPYGTANFYGYTF

size: .
length: 21
V: TRBV21-1
D: .
J: TRBJ2-5
DNA: TGTGCCAGCAGCAAAAGGGGCGGGGCCCGCGGGACAGGGCGAGATCAAGAGACCCAGTACTTC
CDR3: CASSKRGGARGTGRDQETQYF

size: .
length: 16
V: TRBV18
D: TRBD1
J: TRBJ1-2
DNA: TGTGCCAGCTCACCACCGAATCAACAGGGGATAGGTGGCTACACCTTC
CDR3: CASSPPNQQGIGGYTF

size: few
length: 14
V: TRBV5-6
D: .
J: TRBJ2-5
DNA: TGTGCCAGCAGCTTCGGACCAGACAAAGAGACCCAGTACTTC
CDR3: CASSFGPDKETQYF